This T cell receptor (beta chain) was profiled in a study of cytomegalovirus exposure and HLA in healthy donors. PCR was performed using 60 Vbeta and 13 Jbeta primers. Data came from immunoSEQ multiplex PCR; TCRdb stores just in-frame clones and leaves some out. This table holds some 26,000 clones. Concerning this clone itself: Its antigen is as yet unknown.

Overall study results and limits: Later on, an analysis showed TCR association rates differing by HLA locus, with DRB1 the most and HLA-C the fewest. Most TCR sequences were uncommon, yet certain public TCRs appeared in many donors. An analysis done earlier found most TCR beta V segments productive about 87% or about 30% of the time. Several of the most significant clusters appeared linked to common viral pathogens, based on a later analysis.

This CDR3 contains 15 residues. Germline CDR1 and CDR2: SEHNR and FQNEAQ (reference sequence). Trimming took 6 bases from V and 0 from J, leaving 14 bases between them. V is TRBV7-9 and J is TRBJ1-1; D uncertain. The clonotype originates from a male donor in good health and CMV-seropositive. Sequencing used PBMCs. For the CDR3, the DNA is TGTGCCAGCAGATTGTCTACGTCGGTGAACACTGAAGCTTTCTTT. It is translated as CASRLSTSVNTEAFF.